A single sample gave rise to the 20 T cell receptor beta chains below, sequenced in a study of immune evolution from preneoplasia to lung adenocarcinoma. This table comes from immunoSEQ multiplex PCR, and its TCRdb copy is limited to in-frame clones, with some not included. The table records roughly 5,400 clones, around 81% of them present only once. Sample: FFPE adjacent normal lung tissue. These receptors originate from a donor at least 70 years old with lung adenocarcinoma.

This clone was observed a handful of times. This chain connects TRBV11-2 to TRBJ2-7, with TRBD1 matching over 7 bases. CDR1 is SGHAT, CDR2 FQNNGV, per germline. The CDR3 has 14 residues. After removal of 5 bases from V and 7 bases from J, the junction contained 11 bases not matched to a gene. CDR3: CASSRDSTSWEQYF. The CDR3 DNA reads as TGTGCCAGCAGCCGGGACAGTACCTCCTGGGAGCAGTACTTC.

The chain links TRBV2 to TRBJ1-2, with 9 bases aligning to TRBD1. With V trimmed by 6 bases and J by 7 bases, 6 bases remained unmatched. Looked up from germline, CDR1 is SNHLY and CDR2 is FYNNEI. This CDR3 contains 13 residues. As DNA, the CDR3 is TGTGCCAGCAGACGCGACAGGGGGGCTGGCTACACCTTC. Encoded protein: CASRRDRGAGYTF.

This chain uses TRBV19 with TRBJ2-2; TRBD1 matches 10 bases. From germline, CDR1 is LNHDA and CDR2 SQIVND (reference sequence). The CDR3 loop spans 15 amino acids. V dropped 5 bases and J dropped 6; count of bases not matched to a gene: 6. The CDR3 DNA reads as TGTGCCAGTAGTCTGCTGGACAGGGGGGCCGGGGAGCTGTTTTTT. Its translation: CASSLLDRGAGELFF.

This chain links TRBV7-9 with TRBJ2-2; D remains unclear. The V end lost 3 bases, the J end lost 0 bases, and 14 bases lay between the germline ends. Germline assignment: CDR1 SEHNR and CDR2 FQNEAQ (reference sequence). This CDR3 comprises 17 residues. The CDR3 region has the DNA TGTGCCAGCAGCTTCTTTTGGGCAGACGCGAACACCGGGGAGCTGTTTTTT. It is translated as CASSFFWADANTGELFF.

V gene TRBV4-1 combines with J gene TRBJ1-5; tentatively, D is TRBD1 (5 bases). Deletions cut 4 bases from V and 1 base from J, with 11 bases between. Germline loops: CDR1 MGHRA, CDR2 YSYEKL. The CDR3 spans 15 residues. CDR3 bases: TGCGCCAGCAGCCCACAGGCTCTAAGCAATCAGCCCCAGCATTTT. Protein: CASSPQALSNQPQHF.

This clone was seen a single time. The V gene is TRBV5-1, the J gene TRBJ2-5; weak D call: TRBD2 (5 bases). Trimming removed 2 bases from V and 1 base from J, with 6 bases in between. Germline values: CDR1 SGHRS, CDR2 YFSETQ. The CDR3 is 13 residues long. The CDR3 loop is CASSFGVQETQYF. The CDR3 DNA reads as TGCGCCAGCAGCTTCGGGGTCCAAGAGACCCAGTACTTC.

The CDR3 spells CAWSHPKTGGNQPQHF. In nucleotides, the CDR3 is TGTGCCTGGAGTCACCCTAAGACAGGGGGTAATCAGCCCCAGCATTTT. The chain recombines TRBV30 with TRBJ1-5; TRBD1 agrees at 9 bases. Looked up from germline, CDR1 is GTSNPN and CDR2 is SVGIG (reference sequence). CDR3 length equals 16 residues. V shed 2 bases, J shed 4 bases, and the junction held 9 bases outside the gene matches.

J is TRBJ2-1 and V is TRBV7-9; 7 bases are a match to TRBD2. Germline CDR1 and CDR2: SEHNR and FQNEAQ (reference sequence). V lost 3 bases to trimming and J lost 8 bases; unmatched junction nucleotides: 7. CDR3 length: 14 amino acids. CDR3 in amino acids: CASSFLGSGDEQFF. Here the CDR3 DNA reads TGTGCCAGCAGCTTTTTGGGCAGCGGGGATGAGCAGTTCTTC.

V is TRBV30 and J is TRBJ2-3, with D possibly being TRBD2 (6 bases). The germline V gene encodes CDR1 GTSNPN and CDR2 SVGIG (reference sequence). V shed 0 bases and J shed 2 bases, with 12 bases lying between them. This CDR3 has 15 amino acids. CDR3 loop: CAWSVKRGVTDTQYF. Here the CDR3 DNA reads TGTGCCTGGAGTGTGAAGCGCGGGGTCACAGATACGCAGTATTTT.

The chain recombines TRBV7-2 with TRBJ2-5; D remains ambiguous. V was clipped by 2 bases and J by 2 bases, with 3 bases between them. The CDR3 has 12 amino acids. Germline lookup yields CDR1 SGHTA and CDR2 FQGNSA. The CDR3 DNA reads TGTGCCAGCAGCTTAAATCAAGAGACCCAGTACTTC. It is translated as CASSLNQETQYF.

The CDR3 sequence: CATSPSGGASPINEQFF. CDR3 in DNA: TGTGCCACCTCTCCTTCGGGGGGCGCAAGCCCAATTAATGAGCAGTTCTTC. J is TRBJ2-1 and V is TRBV19; TRBD2 is a possible D gene (7 bases). This CDR3 is 17 amino acids long. CDR1 LNHDA and CDR2 SQIVND come from the germline V gene (reference sequence). With 10 bases removed from V and 7 bases from J, the gap between germline ends came to 29 bases.

V and J are TRBV7-2 and TRBJ2-2; 9 nucleotides match TRBD1. The CDR3 runs 15 residues. Trimming cost V 10 bases and J 3 bases; bases outside gene matches: 9. The germline V gene has CDR1 SGHTA and CDR2 FQGNSA. The CDR3 DNA follows: TGTGCCACCACAGGGGGCTTTTCGGACACCGGGGAGCTGTTTTTT. This gives the protein CATTGGFSDTGELFF.

The chain combines TRBV27 with TRBJ2-7; 13 nucleotides agree with TRBD2. Germline V gene lookup returns CDR1 MNHEY and CDR2 SMNVEV (reference sequence). The CDR3 has 13 residues. Germline trimming cut 6 bases from V and 5 bases from J; bases unmatched to any gene: 1. CDR3 DNA: TGTGCCAGCAGCGGGACTAGCGGGAACGAGCAGTACTTC. It codes for CASSGTSGNEQYF.

V is TRBV11-2 and J is TRBJ2-2; either TRBD1 or TRBD2 may supply D (6 bases each). Germline-derived CDR1 and CDR2 are SGHAT and FQNNGV. The CDR3 consists of 16 residues. Trimming pared 1 base from V and 3 bases from J, leaving 12 bases between. The CDR3 region has the DNA TGTGCCAGCAGCTTAGTTCCGGGGGCGCACACCGGGGAGCTGTTTTTT. This translates into CASSLVPGAHTGELFF. Combining the CDR3 with reference TRBV11-2 and TRBJ2-2 gives the whole variable domain EAGVAQSPRYKIIEKRQSVAFWCNPISGHATLYWYQQILGQGPKLLIQFQNNGVVDDSQLPKDRFSAERLKGVDSTLKIQPAKLEDSAVYLCASSLVPGAHTGELFFGEGSRLTVL.

This chain connects TRBV2 to TRBJ2-1, with TRBD2 matching over 11 bases. The CDR3 covers 16 residues. V trimming: 3 bases; J trimming: 5 bases; junction bases outside the gene matches: 6. Germline values: CDR1 SNHLY, CDR2 FYNNEI. CDR3 coding DNA: TGTGCCAGCAGTGAGAAGACTAGCGGGAATCACAATGAGCAGTTCTTC. Translating it yields CASSEKTSGNHNEQFF.

This clone appeared a few times. In DNA form, the CDR3 reads TGTGCCAGCAGCGTAGAAGAGACCCAGTACTTC. Its protein is CASSVEETQYF. The chain recombines TRBV9 with TRBJ2-5; D unresolved. The CDR3 totals 11 residues. The V gene lost 0 bases and the J gene lost 3 bases, with 0 bases spanning the gap. Germline V CDR1 and CDR2: SGDLS, YYNGEE. Based on the CDR3 plus reference TRBV9 and TRBJ2-5, the full variable domain is DSGVTQTPKHLITATGQRVTLRCSPRSGDLSVYWYQQSLDQGLQFLIQYYNGEERAKGNILERFSAQQFPDLHSELNLSSLELGDSALYFCASSVEETQYFGPGTRLLVL.

The rearrangement joins TRBV11-2 to TRBJ2-5, with 10 bases fitting TRBD1. The CDR3 is 15 residues long. CDR1 is SGHAT, CDR2 FQNNGV, per germline. Trimming removed 5 bases from V and 5 bases from J; junction bases left unmatched: 8. CDR3 sequence (DNA): TGTGCCAGCAGCCCGGGACAGGGGAGGGGGGAGACCCAGTACTTC. Translated, it gives CASSPGQGRGETQYF.

This clone was detected only a few times. The V gene is TRBV5-1, the J gene TRBJ2-7; D is ambiguous. There are 14 residues in the CDR3. Trimming removed 5 bases from V and 2 bases from J, with 14 bases in between. Germline lookup yields CDR1 SGHRS and CDR2 YFSETQ. The CDR3 sequence: CASRTGPEPYEQYF. The CDR3 DNA reads as TGCGCCAGCAGGACCGGGCCGGAGCCCTACGAGCAGTACTTC.

The V call is TRBV30, the J call TRBJ2-1; TRBD2 agrees at 7 bases. Germline CDR1 GTSNPN, CDR2 SVGIG (reference sequence). The junction had 12 bases not matched to a gene; V was cut back by 4 bases and J by 6 bases. This CDR3 is built from 15 residues. CDR3 DNA sequence: TGTGCCTGGACCCTAGGCGGGAGTGGGAGCAATGAGCAGTTCTTC. Its translation is CAWTLGGSGSNEQFF.

J is TRBJ1-5 and V is TRBV27, with D hard to call. This CDR3 is 14 amino acids long. V gave up 3 bases and J gave up 11 bases, with 17 bases separating them. Germline CDR1 reads MNHEY; CDR2 reads SMNVEV (reference sequence). DNA of the CDR3: TGTGCCAGCAGTTTGTCTCGTAACCTCTTCGCCCAGCATTTT. It encodes CASSLSRNLFAQHF.